The 21 T cell receptor beta chains given below trace back to one sample, sequenced in a study of cytomegalovirus exposure and HLA in healthy donors. Primers for the PCR totalled 60 Vbeta and 13 Jbeta. Produced via immunoSEQ multiplex PCR; TCRdb's table is partial and in-frame only. The sample lists roughly 170,000 clones; 76% were seen once. Sequenced input: PBMCs. These receptors originate from a female donor in good health and CMV-seronegative.

This chain joins TRBV7-2 and TRBJ1-4; 9 bases align to TRBD1. V shed 5 bases, J shed 3 bases, and the junction held 4 bases outside the gene matches. This CDR3 is 15 amino acids long. In germline, CDR1 is SGHTA, CDR2 FQGNSA. The CDR3 loop is CASSPGQGSNEKLFF. The CDR3 region has the DNA TGTGCCAGCAGCCCCGGACAGGGGTCTAATGAAAAACTGTTTTTT.

This clone was picked up a small number of times. The junction shows a germline mismatch at one end, possibly a read error. This chain connects TRBV28 to TRBJ1-2, with D possibly matching TRBD1 (6 bases). This CDR3 has 12 residues. In germline, CDR1 is MDHEN, CDR2 SYDVKM. CDR3 DNA: TGTGCCAGCTTCTCGGACAGACCCGTATTGCATTTC. The encoded protein is CASFSDRPVLHF.

The chain combines TRBV18 with TRBJ2-1; 14 nucleotides align to TRBD2. The CDR3 runs 15 residues. The junction had 6 bases not matched to a gene; V was cut back by 5 bases and J by 9 bases. Germline V lookup: CDR1 KGHSH, CDR2 LQKENI. The CDR3 reads CASSSTSGGAGEQFF. CDR3 bases: TGTGCCAGCTCATCGACTAGCGGGGGGGCTGGTGAGCAGTTCTTC.

The gene calls are TRBV5-4 and TRBJ2-7; 8 bases map to TRBD1. The V gene's germline CDR1 is SGHNT and CDR2 YYREEE (reference sequence). The CDR3 contains 15 residues. The junction had 8 bases not matched to a gene; V was cut back by 5 bases and J by 1 base. The CDR3 DNA is TGTGCCAGCAGGCCAGGGGGCGTGGGGTCCTACGAGCAGTACTTC. Translation gives CASRPGGVGSYEQYF.

This clone came up a few times. The chain joins TRBV4-1 to TRBJ2-1; D remains ambiguous. Trimming pared 2 bases from V and 7 bases from J, leaving 15 bases between. The CDR3 contains 15 residues. The germline gives CDR1 MGHRA, CDR2 YSYEKL. Here the CDR3 reads CASSQTSYNGNEQFF. CDR3 nucleotides: TGCGCCAGCAGCCAAACATCTTATAACGGGAATGAGCAGTTCTTC.

The V gene is TRBV7-9, the J gene TRBJ2-3; D unclear. CDR3 size: 13 residues. V was shortened by 5 bases and J by 5 bases, with 11 bases between the two germline ends. Per the germline V gene, CDR1 is SEHNR and CDR2 is FQNEAQ (reference sequence). CDR3 protein: CASSDWPRDTQYF. DNA of the CDR3: TGTGCCAGCAGCGATTGGCCCCGAGATACGCAGTATTTT.

The gene calls are TRBV4-3 and TRBJ1-2; tentatively, D is TRBD1 (6 bases). Germline CDR1 and CDR2: LGHNA and YSLEER. Deletions cut 0 bases from V and 5 bases from J, with 16 bases between. The CDR3 is 16 residues long. CDR3 in amino acids: CASSQDGQGPSYGYTF. The DNA for the CDR3 is TGCGCCAGCAGCCAAGATGGGCAGGGGCCGTCATATGGCTACACCTTC.

The chain recombines TRBV6-5 with TRBJ2-3, with a possible D match to TRBD1 (6 bases). Looked up from germline, CDR1 is MNHEY and CDR2 is SVGAGI. V was trimmed by 5 bases and J by 2 bases, leaving 14 bases between them. This CDR3 is 15 amino acids long. For the CDR3, the DNA is TGTGCCAGCAGTCTACGGGACACTTACACAGATACGCAGTATTTT. Its translation is CASSLRDTYTDTQYF.

This chain joins TRBV7-2 and TRBJ2-7; D unresolved. V dropped 2 bases and J dropped 2 bases, with 10 bases sitting between them. The CDR3 runs to 14 residues. Germline loops: CDR1 SGHTA, CDR2 FQGNSA. CDR3 in amino acids: CASSLLYEAYEQYF. The CDR3 nucleotides are TGTGCCAGCAGCTTACTATATGAGGCCTACGAGCAGTACTTC. Together with reference TRBV7-2 and TRBJ2-7, the CDR3 gives the full variable domain: GAGVSQSPSNKVTEKGKDVELRCDPISGHTALYWYRQSLGQGLEFLIYFQGNSAPDKSGLPSDRFSAERTGGSVSTLTIQRTQQEDSAVYLCASSLLYEAYEQYFGPGTRLTVT.

The rearrangement uses TRBV13 and TRBJ2-1; tentative D call: TRBD2 (6 bases). V was trimmed by 3 bases and J by 5 bases, leaving 14 bases between them. CDR3 length: 15 amino acids. In germline, CDR1 is PRHDT, CDR2 FYEKMQ (reference sequence). The CDR3 protein is CASSFIITGDNEQFF. Written as DNA, the CDR3 is TGTGCCAGCAGCTTCATCATAACGGGGGACAATGAGCAGTTCTTC.

The V gene is TRBV29-1, the J gene TRBJ1-1; D might be TRBD1 (6 bases). This CDR3 contains 14 residues. Trimming pared 4 bases from V and 0 bases from J, leaving 12 bases between. Per the germline V gene, CDR1 is SQVTM and CDR2 is ANQGSEA. In DNA form, the CDR3 reads TGCAGCGTTGGGACAGCCAAAATGAACACTGAAGCTTTCTTT. It translates to CSVGTAKMNTEAFF.

This clone was picked up one time. This rearrangement joins TRBV7-9 to TRBJ1-2, with TRBD1 matching 9 bases. The CDR3 is 13 residues long. The germline gives CDR1 SEHNR, CDR2 FQNEAQ (reference sequence). Germline trimming cut 5 bases from V and 7 bases from J; bases unmatched to any gene: 5. CDR3 protein: CASSEGTGFGYTF. The DNA of the CDR3 is TGTGCCAGCAGCGAAGGGACAGGGTTTGGCTACACCTTC.

The rearrangement joins TRBV4-2 to TRBJ2-7; TRBD1 agrees at 10 bases. V shed 0 bases and J 6 bases; nucleotides not matched to a gene: 5. Looked up from germline, CDR1 is LGHNA and CDR2 is YNFKEQ. The CDR3 covers 15 residues. The CDR3 reads CASSQESGQGSEQYF. In DNA, the CDR3 is TGTGCCAGCAGCCAAGAGTCGGGACAGGGGTCCGAGCAGTACTTC.

V usage is TRBV5-4 and J usage is TRBJ1-6; TRBD1 might be the D (6 bases). The CDR3 spans 15 residues. The germline gives CDR1 SGHNT, CDR2 YYREEE (reference sequence). V dropped 2 bases and J dropped 7 bases, with 13 bases sitting between them. In nucleotides, the CDR3 is TGTGCCAGCAGCTTATTACAGGGCTTAAATTCACCCCTCCACTTT. Amino acid sequence: CASSLLQGLNSPLHF. Complete variable domain (other parts from reference TRBV5-4 and TRBJ1-6): ETGVTQSPTHLIKTRGQQVTLRCSSQSGHNTVSWYQQALGQGPQFIFQYYREEENGRGNFPPRFSGLQFPNYSSELNVNALELDDSALYLCASSLLQGLNSPLHFGNGTRLTVT.

This clone has only one observation. A junction end diverges from the germline sequence, so it may reflect a read error. Other DNA sequences in the sample encode the same CDR3. This CDR3 is CASSLEAAGWRTEAFF. The CDR3 coding sequence is TGTGCCAGCAGCTTGGAGGCGGCAGGGTGGCGCACTGAAGCCTTCTTT. The chain recombines TRBV5-4 with TRBJ1-1, with D possibly matching TRBD1 (5 bases). In germline, CDR1 is SGHNT, CDR2 YYREEE (reference sequence). CDR3 length: 16 residues.

V is TRBV4-1 and J is TRBJ1-2, with D tentatively TRBD1 (6 bases). Trimming removed 2 bases at V and 8 bases at J, with 6 bases between. In germline, CDR1 is MGHRA, CDR2 YSYEKL. The CDR3 sequence is 11 residues long. CDR3 bases: TGCGCCAGCAGCCAAAGGGGGGGCTACACCTTC. This encodes CASSQRGGYTF.

This CDR3 is CASSPGHREKLFF. Written as DNA, the CDR3 is TGTGCCAGCTCACCGGGACACCGTGAAAAACTGTTTTTT. The chain is built from TRBV18 and TRBJ1-4; a possible D gene is TRBD1 (6 bases). Germline assignment: CDR1 KGHSH and CDR2 LQKENI. CDR3 length: 13 residues. V lost 3 bases, J lost 7 bases, and 9 bases lay in between.

CDR3 DNA: TGTGCCAGCAGCTCCCCTTGGAGGAACAATGAGCAGTTCTTC. Translation gives CASSSPWRNNEQFF. The J gene is TRBJ2-1, the V gene TRBV7-3; TRBD2 is a possible D gene (5 bases). CDR1 and CDR2 (germline): SGHTA, FQGTGA. Trimming left V 4 bases short and J 5 bases short, with 12 bases between. This CDR3 region has 14 residues.

In DNA, the CDR3 is TGTGCCAGCAGTCTCCCGGACAGGGGGCAGCCTTTACATACGCAGTATTTT. As protein: CASSLPDRGQPLHTQYF. The V and J genes are TRBV27 and TRBJ2-3; 11 nucleotides align to TRBD1. Germline-derived CDR1 and CDR2 are MNHEY and SMNVEV (reference sequence). CDR3 length equals 17 residues. Losses at the gene ends were 5 bases for V and 7 bases for J; bases not matched to a gene: 14.

The genes are TRBV4-3 and TRBJ2-1, with 13 bases lining up with TRBD2. CDR1 and CDR2 (germline): LGHNA, YSLEER. This CDR3 region has 17 residues. V dropped 4 bases and J dropped 10; count of bases not matched to a gene: 13. CDR3 nucleotide sequence: TGCGCCAGCAGCCCCCAGCTACTAGCGGGGGGGCCAGAGGAGCAGTTCTTC. It is translated as CASSPQLLAGGPEEQFF.

The gene calls are TRBV29-1 and TRBJ1-4; 7 bases map to TRBD1. Losses at the gene ends were 7 bases for V and 2 bases for J; bases not matched to a gene: 4. This CDR3 region has 13 residues. Germline-derived CDR1 and CDR2 are SQVTM and ANQGSEA. The CDR3 protein is CSGATGTNEKLFF. The CDR3 DNA follows: TGCAGCGGCGCGACAGGGACTAATGAAAAACTGTTTTTT.